These 6 T cell receptor beta chains were all obtained from the same sample, sequenced in a study of T cell repertoires in cytomegalovirus infection. These receptors have no identified antigens. TCRdb re-analysed the reads in MiXCR, keeping a single row per CDR3 protein. The sample has 450,000 to 600,000 distinct CDR3 sequences; 30% to 35% are singletons. This material consisted of cultured PBMCs, taken from culture after CMV antigen stimulation. The source is a human donor in good health (CMV status not recorded). Some clones in this sample may be carry-over from other donors' samples.

This clonotype was seen only a few times. V usage is TRBV11-2 and J usage is TRBJ2-7; 8 bases are shared with TRBD2. Unmatched junction bases numbered 4, after V lost 5 bases and J lost 4 bases. CDR3 length: 13 amino acids. Germline V gene lookup returns CDR1 SGHAT and CDR2 FQNNGV. The CDR3 nucleotides are TGTGCCAGCAGCCGCGGACTAGCTTACGAGCAGTACTTC. Residues: CASSRGLAYEQYF.

This clonotype is medium-sized by share. The J gene is TRBJ1-1, the V gene TRBV7-2; D call uncertain. The CDR3 length is 12 residues. Per germline, CDR1 SGHTA and CDR2 FQGNSA. The V end was cut by 7 bases, the J end by 4 bases, with 10 bases between. The CDR3 sequence is CASTNPGTEAFF. In DNA, the CDR3 is TGTGCCAGCACGAACCCCGGCACTGAAGCTTTCTTT.

V gene TRBV7-6 combines with J gene TRBJ1-6; D call uncertain. Germline V gene sequence: CDR1 SGHVS, CDR2 FNYEAQ. The CDR3 extends over 13 amino acids. V was cut by 5 bases and J by 9 bases, with 11 bases left in between. Here the CDR3 DNA reads TGTGCCAGCAGCCCGTTCCTTGGTTCACCCCTCCACTTT. It encodes CASSPFLGSPLHF.

The V gene is TRBV20-1, the J gene TRBJ1-6, with D perhaps TRBD1 (6 bases). CDR3 length: 14 residues. Germline V gene sequence: CDR1 DFQATT, CDR2 SNEGSKA (reference sequence). The germline V and J ends were trimmed by 2 bases and 9 bases, with 14 bases remaining between them. The CDR3 sequence: CSARKLGGGSPLHF. CDR3 DNA: TGCAGTGCTAGAAAGCTCGGAGGGGGTTCACCCCTCCACTTT.

This clonotype was counted at least ten times. The chain links TRBV7-9 to TRBJ2-3; 8 positions match TRBD2. The V gene's germline CDR1 is SEHNR and CDR2 FQNEAQ (reference sequence). With 5 bases clipped from V and 6 bases from J, the junction kept 10 bases outside the gene matches. This CDR3 contains 15 residues. Here the CDR3 reads CASSPVERELDTQYF. CDR3 coding DNA: TGTGCCAGCAGCCCGGTGGAGCGGGAGTTGGATACGCAGTATTTT.

This clonotype was observed many times. This chain uses TRBV18 with TRBJ1-6; the D is unclear. V was trimmed by 6 bases and J by 8 bases, leaving 17 bases between them. CDR3 length: 15 residues. Per germline, CDR1 KGHSH and CDR2 LQKENI. The CDR3 spells CASSRSNVFDSPLHF. For the CDR3, the DNA is TGTGCCAGCTCGCGTTCCAACGTTTTTGATTCACCCCTCCACTTT.